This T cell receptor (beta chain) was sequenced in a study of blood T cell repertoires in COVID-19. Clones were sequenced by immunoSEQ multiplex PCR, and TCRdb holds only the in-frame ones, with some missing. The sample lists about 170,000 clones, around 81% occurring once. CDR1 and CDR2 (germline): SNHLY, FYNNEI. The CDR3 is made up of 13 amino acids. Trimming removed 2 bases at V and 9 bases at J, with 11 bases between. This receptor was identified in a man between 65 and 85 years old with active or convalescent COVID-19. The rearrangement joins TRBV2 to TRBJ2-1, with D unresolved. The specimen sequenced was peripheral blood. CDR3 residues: CASSELAESEQFF. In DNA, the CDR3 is TGTGCCAGCAGTGAATTAGCCGAGAGTGAGCAGTTCTTC.